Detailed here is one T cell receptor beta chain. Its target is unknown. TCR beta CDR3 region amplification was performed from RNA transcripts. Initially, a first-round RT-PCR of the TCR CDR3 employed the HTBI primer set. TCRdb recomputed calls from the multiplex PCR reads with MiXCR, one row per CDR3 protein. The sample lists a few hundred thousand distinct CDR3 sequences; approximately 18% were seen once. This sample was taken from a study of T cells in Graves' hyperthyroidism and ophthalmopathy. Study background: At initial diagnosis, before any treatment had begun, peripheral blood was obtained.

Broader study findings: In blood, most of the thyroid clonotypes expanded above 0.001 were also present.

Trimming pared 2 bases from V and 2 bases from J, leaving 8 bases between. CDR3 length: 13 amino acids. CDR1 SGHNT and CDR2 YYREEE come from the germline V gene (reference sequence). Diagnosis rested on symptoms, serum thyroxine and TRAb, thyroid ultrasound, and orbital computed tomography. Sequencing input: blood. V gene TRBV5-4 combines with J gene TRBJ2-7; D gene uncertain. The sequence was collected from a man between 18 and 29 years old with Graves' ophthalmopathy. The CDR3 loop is CASSFNGPYEQYF. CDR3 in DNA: TGTGCCAGCAGCTTTAACGGGCCCTACGAGCAGTACTTC.